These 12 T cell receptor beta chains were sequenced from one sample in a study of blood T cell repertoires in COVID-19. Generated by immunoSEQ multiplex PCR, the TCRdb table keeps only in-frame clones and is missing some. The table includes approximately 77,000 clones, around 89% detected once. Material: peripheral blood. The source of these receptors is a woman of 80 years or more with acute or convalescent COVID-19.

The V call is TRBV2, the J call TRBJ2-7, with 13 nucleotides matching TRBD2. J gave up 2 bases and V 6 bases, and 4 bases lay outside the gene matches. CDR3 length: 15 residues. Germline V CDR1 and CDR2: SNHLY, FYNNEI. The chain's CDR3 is CASSGLAGATYEQYF. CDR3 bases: TGTGCCAGCAGCGGACTAGCGGGGGCTACCTACGAGCAGTACTTC.

The DNA of the CDR3 is TGTGCCATCATGCGGACAGAGAACACTGAAGCTTTCTTT. Translated, it gives CAIMRTENTEAFF. This rearrangement joins TRBV10-3 to TRBJ1-1; D perhaps matches TRBD1 (6 bases). The CDR3 loop spans 13 amino acids. Germline V lookup: CDR1 ENHRY, CDR2 SYGVKD. The V end was cut by 7 bases, the J end by 1 base, with 10 bases between.

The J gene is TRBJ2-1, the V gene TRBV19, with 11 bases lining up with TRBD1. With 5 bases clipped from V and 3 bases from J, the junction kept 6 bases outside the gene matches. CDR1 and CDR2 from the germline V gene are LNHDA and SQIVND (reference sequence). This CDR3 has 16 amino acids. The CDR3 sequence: CASSGTGTGGYNEQFF. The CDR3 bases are TGTGCCAGTAGTGGAACCGGGACAGGGGGCTACAATGAGCAGTTCTTC.

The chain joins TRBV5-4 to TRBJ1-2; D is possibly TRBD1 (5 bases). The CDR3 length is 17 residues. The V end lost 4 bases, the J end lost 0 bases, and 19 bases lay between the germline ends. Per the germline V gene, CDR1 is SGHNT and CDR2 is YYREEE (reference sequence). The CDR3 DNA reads TGTGCCAGCAGCCCGCACCCGGGGGGATTAACTAACTATGGCTACACCTTC. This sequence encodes CASSPHPGGLTNYGYTF.

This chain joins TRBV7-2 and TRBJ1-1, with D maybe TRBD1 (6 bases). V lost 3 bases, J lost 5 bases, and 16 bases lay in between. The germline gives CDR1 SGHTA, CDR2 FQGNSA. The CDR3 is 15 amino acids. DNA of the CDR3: TGTGCCAGCAGCTTTGAAGGGGGGACTAGGACTGAAGCTTTCTTT. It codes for CASSFEGGTRTEAFF.

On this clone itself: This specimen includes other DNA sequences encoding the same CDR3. CDR3 nucleotides: TGTGCCAGCTCACCAACAGGGGCGGTTCAGCCCCAGCATTTT. Translating it yields CASSPTGAVQPQHF. This rearrangement joins TRBV18 to TRBJ1-5; 7 nucleotides line up with TRBD1. The CDR3 loop spans 14 amino acids. Germline assignment: CDR1 KGHSH and CDR2 LQKENI. V was pared by 2 bases and J by 6 bases, with 4 bases of the junction left unmatched.

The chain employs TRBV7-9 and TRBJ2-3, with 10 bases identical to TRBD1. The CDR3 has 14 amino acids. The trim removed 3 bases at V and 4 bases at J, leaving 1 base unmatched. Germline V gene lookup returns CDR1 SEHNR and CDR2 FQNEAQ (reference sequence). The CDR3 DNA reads TGTGCCAGCAGCTTGACAGGGGGCGCAGATACGCAGTATTTT. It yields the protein CASSLTGGADTQYF.

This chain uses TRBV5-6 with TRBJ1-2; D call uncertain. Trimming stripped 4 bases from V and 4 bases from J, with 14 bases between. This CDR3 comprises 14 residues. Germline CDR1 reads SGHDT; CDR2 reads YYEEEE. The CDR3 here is CASSPVGGSYGYTF. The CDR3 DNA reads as TGTGCCAGCAGCCCGGTTGGAGGGAGCTATGGCTACACCTTC.

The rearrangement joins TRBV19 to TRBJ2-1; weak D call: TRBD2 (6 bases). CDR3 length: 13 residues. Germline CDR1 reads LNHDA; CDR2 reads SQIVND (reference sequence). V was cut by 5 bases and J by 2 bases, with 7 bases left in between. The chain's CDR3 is CASSASAYNEQFF. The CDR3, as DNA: TGTGCCAGTAGTGCTAGCGCCTACAATGAGCAGTTCTTC.

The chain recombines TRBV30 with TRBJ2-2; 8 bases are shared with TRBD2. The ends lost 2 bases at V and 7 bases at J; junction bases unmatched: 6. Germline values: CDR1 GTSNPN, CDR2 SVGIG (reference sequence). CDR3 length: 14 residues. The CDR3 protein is CAWSTGGPVGELFF. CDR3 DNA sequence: TGTGCCTGGAGTACGGGGGGGCCTGTCGGGGAGCTGTTTTTT.

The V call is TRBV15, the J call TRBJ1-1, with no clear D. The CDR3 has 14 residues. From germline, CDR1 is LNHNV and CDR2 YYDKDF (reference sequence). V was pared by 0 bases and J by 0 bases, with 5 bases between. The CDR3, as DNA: TGTGCCACCAGCAGAGATAACTTGAACACTGAAGCTTTCTTT. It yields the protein CATSRDNLNTEAFF.

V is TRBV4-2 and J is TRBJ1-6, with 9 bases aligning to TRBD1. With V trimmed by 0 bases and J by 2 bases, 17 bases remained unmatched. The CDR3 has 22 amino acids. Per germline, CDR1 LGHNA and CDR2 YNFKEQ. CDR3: CASSQDEFRGQGTTTYNSPLHF. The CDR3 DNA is TGTGCCAGCAGCCAAGATGAGTTTAGGGGACAGGGTACGACGACCTATAATTCACCCCTCCACTTT.